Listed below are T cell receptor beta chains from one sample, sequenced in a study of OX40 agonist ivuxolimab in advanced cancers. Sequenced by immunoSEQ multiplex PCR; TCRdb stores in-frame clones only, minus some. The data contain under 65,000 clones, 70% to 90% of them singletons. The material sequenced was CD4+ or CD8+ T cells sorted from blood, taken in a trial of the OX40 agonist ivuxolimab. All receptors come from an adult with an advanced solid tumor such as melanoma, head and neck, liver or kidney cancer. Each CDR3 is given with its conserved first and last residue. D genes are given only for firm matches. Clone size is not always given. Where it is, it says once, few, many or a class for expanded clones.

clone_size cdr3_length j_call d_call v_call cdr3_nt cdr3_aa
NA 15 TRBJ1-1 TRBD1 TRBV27 TGTGCCAGCAGTCTAGACAGGGGCCTTAACACTGAAGCTTTCTTT CASSLDRGLNTEAFF
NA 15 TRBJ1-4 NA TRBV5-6 TGTGCCAGCAGCCTCAGGGAGGGGAGCAATGAAAAACTGTTTTTT CASSLREGSNEKLFF
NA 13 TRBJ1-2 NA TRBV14 TGTGCCAGCAGCCTATTACAGAAGTATGGCTACACCTTC CASSLLQKYGYTF
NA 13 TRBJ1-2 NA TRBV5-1 TGCGCCAGCACCCCAACGGGGGACCATGGCTACACCTTC CASTPTGDHGYTF
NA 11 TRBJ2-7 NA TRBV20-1 TGCAGTACTAGGAGAGAATACGAGCAGTACTTC CSTRREYEQYF
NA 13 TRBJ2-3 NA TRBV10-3 TGTGCCATCAGCCACGGACTGCACGATACGCAGTATTTT CAISHGLHDTQYF
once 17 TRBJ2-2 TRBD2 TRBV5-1 TGCGCCAGCAGCGTAAAACCTACTAGCGGGGGGACCGGGGAGCTGTTTTTT CASSVKPTSGGTGELFF
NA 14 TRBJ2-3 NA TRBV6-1 TGTGCCAGCAGTGGGGGGGCCTCCCCGAATACGCAGTATTTT CASSGGASPNTQYF
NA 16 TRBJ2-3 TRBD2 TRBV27 TGTGCCAGCAATTCACTAGCGGGGGCGGGGTTAGGTACGCAGTATTTT CASNSLAGAGLGTQYF
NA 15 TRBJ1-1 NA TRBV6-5 TGTGCCAGCAGTTACTTTAGACAGATGAACACTGAAGCTTTCTTT CASSYFRQMNTEAFF
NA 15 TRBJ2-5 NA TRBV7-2 TGTGCCAGCAGCTTAGCGGGGGGGGCGCAAGAGACCCAGTACTTC CASSLAGGAQETQYF